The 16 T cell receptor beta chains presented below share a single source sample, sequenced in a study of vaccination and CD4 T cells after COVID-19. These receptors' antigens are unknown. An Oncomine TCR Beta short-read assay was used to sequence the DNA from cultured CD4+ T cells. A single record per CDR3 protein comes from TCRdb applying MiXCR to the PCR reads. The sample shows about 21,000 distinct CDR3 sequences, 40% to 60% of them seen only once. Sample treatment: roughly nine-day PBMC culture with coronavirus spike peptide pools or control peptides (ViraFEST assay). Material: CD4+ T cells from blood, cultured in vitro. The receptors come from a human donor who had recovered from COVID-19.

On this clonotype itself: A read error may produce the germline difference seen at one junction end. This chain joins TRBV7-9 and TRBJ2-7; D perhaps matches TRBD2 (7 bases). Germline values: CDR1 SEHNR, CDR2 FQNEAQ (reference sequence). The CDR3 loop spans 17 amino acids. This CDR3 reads CASSQESSGRGSYEQYF. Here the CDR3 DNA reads TGCGCCAGCAGCCAAGAGTCGTCGGGGAGGGGGTCCTACGAGCAGTACTTC.

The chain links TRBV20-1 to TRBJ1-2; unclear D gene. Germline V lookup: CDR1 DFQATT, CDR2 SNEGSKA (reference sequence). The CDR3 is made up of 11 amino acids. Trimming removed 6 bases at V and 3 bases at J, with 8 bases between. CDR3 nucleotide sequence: TGCAGTGCCCCCCTGCACTATGGCTACACCTTC. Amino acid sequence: CSAPLHYGYTF.

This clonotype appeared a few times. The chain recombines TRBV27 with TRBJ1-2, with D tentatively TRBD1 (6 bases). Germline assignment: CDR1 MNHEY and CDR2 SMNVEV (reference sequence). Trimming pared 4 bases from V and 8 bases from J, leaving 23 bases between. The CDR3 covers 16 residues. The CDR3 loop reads CASSSYLQGRSRGYTF. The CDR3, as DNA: TGTGCCAGCAGTTCTTACCTACAGGGAAGGAGTCGGGGCTACACCTTC.

The CDR3 is CASSPQTDAPLHF. The CDR3 DNA is TGTGCCAGCAGCCCTCAGACAGACGCACCCCTCCACTTT. The genes are TRBV11-3 and TRBJ1-6; a weak D match, TRBD1 (5 bases). This CDR3 spans 13 amino acids. The ends were cut back, 5 bases at V and 11 bases at J, with 13 bases in the middle. CDR1 is SGHNT, CDR2 YENEEA, per germline.

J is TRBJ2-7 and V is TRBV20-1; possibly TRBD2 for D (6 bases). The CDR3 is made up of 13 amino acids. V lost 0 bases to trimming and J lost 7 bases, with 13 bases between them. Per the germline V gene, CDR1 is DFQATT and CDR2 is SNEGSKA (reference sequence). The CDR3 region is CSARDAEGVEQYF. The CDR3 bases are TGCAGTGCTAGAGATGCGGAGGGCGTGGAGCAGTACTTC.

CDR3 sequence reads: CASSYRQTQETQYF. CDR3 sequence (DNA): TGTGCCAGCAGTTACAGGCAAACCCAAGAGACCCAGTACTTC. The rearrangement joins TRBV6-2 or TRBV6-3 to TRBJ2-5, with D unresolved. The CDR3 spans 14 residues. From germline, CDR1 is MNHEY and CDR2 SVGEGT. V was cut by 2 bases and J by 1 base, with 8 bases left in between.

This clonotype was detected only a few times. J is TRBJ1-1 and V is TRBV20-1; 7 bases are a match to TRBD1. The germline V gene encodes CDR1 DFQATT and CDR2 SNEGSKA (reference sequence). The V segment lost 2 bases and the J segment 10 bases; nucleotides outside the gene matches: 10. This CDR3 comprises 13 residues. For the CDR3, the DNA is TGCAGTGCTAGACCGGGACAGACGGGGGGAGCTTTCTTT. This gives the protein CSARPGQTGGAFF.

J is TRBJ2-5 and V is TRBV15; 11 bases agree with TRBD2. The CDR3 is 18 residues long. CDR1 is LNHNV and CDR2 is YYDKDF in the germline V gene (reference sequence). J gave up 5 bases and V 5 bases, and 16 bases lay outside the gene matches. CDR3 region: CATSLDAGTSGLRETQYF. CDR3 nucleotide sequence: TGTGCCACCAGCCTTGACGCCGGGACTAGCGGACTTCGGGAGACCCAGTACTTC.

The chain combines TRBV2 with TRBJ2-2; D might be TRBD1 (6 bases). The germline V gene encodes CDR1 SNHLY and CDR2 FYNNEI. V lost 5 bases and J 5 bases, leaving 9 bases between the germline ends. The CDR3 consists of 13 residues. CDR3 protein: CASSYTGTGELFF. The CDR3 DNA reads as TGTGCCAGCAGTTACACAGGGACCGGGGAGCTGTTTTTT. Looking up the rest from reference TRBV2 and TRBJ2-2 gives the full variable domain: EPEVTQTPSHQVTQMGQEVILRCVPISNHLYFYWYRQILGQKVEFLVSFYNNEISEKSEIFDDQFSVERPDGSNFTLKIRSTKLEDSAMYFCASSYTGTGELFFGEGSRLTVL.

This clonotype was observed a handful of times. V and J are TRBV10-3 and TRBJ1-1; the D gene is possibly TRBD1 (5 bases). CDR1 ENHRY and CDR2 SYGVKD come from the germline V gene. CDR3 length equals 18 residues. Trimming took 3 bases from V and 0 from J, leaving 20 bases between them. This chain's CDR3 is CAISDNPSRRQMNTEAFF. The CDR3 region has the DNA TGTGCCATCAGTGATAATCCAAGTCGGAGACAGATGAACACTGAAGCTTTCTTT.

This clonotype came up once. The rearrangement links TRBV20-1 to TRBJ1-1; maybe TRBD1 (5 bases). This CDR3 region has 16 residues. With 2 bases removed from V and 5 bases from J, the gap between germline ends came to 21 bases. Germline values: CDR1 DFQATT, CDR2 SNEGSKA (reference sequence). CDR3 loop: CSARSVTGQGWTEAFF. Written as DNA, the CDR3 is TGCAGTGCTAGATCCGTAACCGGACAAGGGTGGACTGAAGCTTTCTTT.

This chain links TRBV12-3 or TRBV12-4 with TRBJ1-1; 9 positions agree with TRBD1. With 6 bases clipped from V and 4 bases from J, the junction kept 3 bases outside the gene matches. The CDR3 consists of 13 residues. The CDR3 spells CASSKGQGTEAFF. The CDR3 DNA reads TGTGCCAGCAGCAAGGGACAGGGCACTGAAGCTTTCTTT.

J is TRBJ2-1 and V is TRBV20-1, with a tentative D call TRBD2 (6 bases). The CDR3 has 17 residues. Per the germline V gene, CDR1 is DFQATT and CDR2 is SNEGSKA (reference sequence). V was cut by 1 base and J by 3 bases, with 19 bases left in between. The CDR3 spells CSARVRESGVNYNEQFF. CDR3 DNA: TGCAGTGCTAGAGTCCGGGAGTCGGGAGTTAACTACAATGAGCAGTTCTTC.

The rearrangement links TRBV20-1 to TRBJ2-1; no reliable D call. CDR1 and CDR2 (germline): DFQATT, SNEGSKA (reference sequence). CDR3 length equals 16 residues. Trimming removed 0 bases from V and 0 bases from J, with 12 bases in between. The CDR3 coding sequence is TGCAGTGCTAGAGACATTGAGCGTAGCTCCTACAATGAGCAGTTCTTC. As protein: CSARDIERSSYNEQFF.

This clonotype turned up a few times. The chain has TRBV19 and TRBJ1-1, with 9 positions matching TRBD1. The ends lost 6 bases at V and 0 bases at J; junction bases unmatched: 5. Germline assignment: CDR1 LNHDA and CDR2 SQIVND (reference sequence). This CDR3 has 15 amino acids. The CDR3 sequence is CASSRTGAVNTEAFF. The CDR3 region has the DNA TGTGCCAGTAGCCGGACAGGGGCGGTGAACACTGAAGCTTTCTTT.

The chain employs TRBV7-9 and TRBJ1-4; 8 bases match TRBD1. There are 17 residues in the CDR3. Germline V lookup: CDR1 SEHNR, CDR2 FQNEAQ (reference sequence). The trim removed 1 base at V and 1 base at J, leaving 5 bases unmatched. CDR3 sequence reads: CASSLGWTGRTNEKLFF. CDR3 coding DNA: TGTGCCAGCAGCTTAGGGTGGACAGGGCGAACTAATGAAAAACTGTTTTTT.